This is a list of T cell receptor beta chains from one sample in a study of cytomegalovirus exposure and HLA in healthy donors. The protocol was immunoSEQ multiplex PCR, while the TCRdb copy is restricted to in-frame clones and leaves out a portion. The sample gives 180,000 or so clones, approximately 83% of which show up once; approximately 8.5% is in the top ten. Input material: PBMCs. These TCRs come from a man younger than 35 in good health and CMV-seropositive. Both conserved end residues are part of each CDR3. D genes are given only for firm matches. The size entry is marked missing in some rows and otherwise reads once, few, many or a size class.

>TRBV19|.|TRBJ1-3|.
CASRGRASSGNTIYF
TGTGCCAGTAGGGGCAGGGCGAGCTCTGGAAACACCATATATTTT
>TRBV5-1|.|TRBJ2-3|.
CASRGGPFDTQYF
TGCGCCAGCAGGGGGGGGCCCTTTGATACGCAGTATTTT
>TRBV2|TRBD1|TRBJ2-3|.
CASTRDRPSTDTQYF
TGTGCCAGCACCAGGGACAGGCCTAGCACAGATACGCAGTATTTT
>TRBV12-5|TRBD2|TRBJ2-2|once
CASGFSGGGPGELFF
TGTGCTAGTGGCTTTAGCGGGGGGGGTCCCGGGGAGCTGTTTTTT
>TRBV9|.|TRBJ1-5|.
CASSVATNQPQHF
TGTGCCAGCAGCGTAGCCACAAATCAGCCCCAGCATTTT
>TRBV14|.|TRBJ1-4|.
CASSPVLGPTNEKLFF
TGTGCCAGCAGCCCGGTCCTGGGCCCAACTAATGAAAAACTGTTTTTT
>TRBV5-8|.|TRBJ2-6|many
CASSLDRVGANVLTF
TGTGCCAGCAGCTTGGATCGCGTAGGGGCCAACGTCCTGACTTTC
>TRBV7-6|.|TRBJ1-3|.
CASSTGQPSGGNTIYF
TGTGCCAGCAGCACTGGACAGCCCTCGGGTGGAAACACCATATATTTT
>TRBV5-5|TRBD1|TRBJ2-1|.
CASSLKTGLAAMKQFF
TGTGCCAGCAGCCTAAAGACAGGGCTGGCCGCGATGAAGCAGTTCTTC
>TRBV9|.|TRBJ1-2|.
CASSVDPANYGYTF
TGTGCCAGCAGCGTAGATCCAGCTAACTATGGCTACACCTTC
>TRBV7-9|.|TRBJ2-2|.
CASSPGEAPGELFF
TGTGCCAGCAGCCCGGGGGAAGCACCCGGGGAGCTGTTTTTT
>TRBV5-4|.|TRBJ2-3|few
CASSLPADTQYF
TGTGCCAGCAGCTTGCCCGCAGATACGCAGTATTTT
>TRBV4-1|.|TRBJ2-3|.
CASSARPTSTDTQYF
TGCGCCAGCAGCGCTAGGCCCACTAGCACAGATACGCAGTATTTT
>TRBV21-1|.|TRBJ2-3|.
CAPSVFGQGITDTQYF
.
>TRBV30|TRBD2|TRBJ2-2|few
CAWSVRGGWGTGELFF
TGTGCCTGGAGTGTACGGGGGGGCTGGGGCACCGGGGAGCTGTTTTTT
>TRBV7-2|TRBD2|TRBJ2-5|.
CASSLGLAGFQETQYF
TGTGCCAGCAGCTTAGGTCTAGCGGGGTTTCAAGAGACCCAGTACTTC
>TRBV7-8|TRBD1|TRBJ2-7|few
CASSLEVTGRAEQYF
TGTGCCAGCAGCTTAGAAGTGACAGGGCGAGCGGAGCAGTACTTC
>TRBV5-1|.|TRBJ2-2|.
CASSVQVIGNTGELFF
TGCGCCAGCAGCGTGCAGGTTATTGGCAACACCGGGGAGCTGTTTTTT
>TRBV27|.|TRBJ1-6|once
CASHASRNSPLHF
TGTGCCAGCCACGCGAGCCGGAATTCACCCCTCCACTTT
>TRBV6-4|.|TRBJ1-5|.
CASRVRGGAIVQPQHF
TGTGCCAGCAGGGTAAGGGGGGGGGCGATCGTGCAGCCCCAGCATTTT
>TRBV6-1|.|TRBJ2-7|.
CASGPYEQYF
TGTGCCAGCGGGCCCTACGAGCAGTACTTC
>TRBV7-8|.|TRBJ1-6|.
CASSLGQGRSYNSPLHF
TGTGCCAGCAGCCTGGGACAAGGACGGTCCTATAATTCACCCCTCCACTTT